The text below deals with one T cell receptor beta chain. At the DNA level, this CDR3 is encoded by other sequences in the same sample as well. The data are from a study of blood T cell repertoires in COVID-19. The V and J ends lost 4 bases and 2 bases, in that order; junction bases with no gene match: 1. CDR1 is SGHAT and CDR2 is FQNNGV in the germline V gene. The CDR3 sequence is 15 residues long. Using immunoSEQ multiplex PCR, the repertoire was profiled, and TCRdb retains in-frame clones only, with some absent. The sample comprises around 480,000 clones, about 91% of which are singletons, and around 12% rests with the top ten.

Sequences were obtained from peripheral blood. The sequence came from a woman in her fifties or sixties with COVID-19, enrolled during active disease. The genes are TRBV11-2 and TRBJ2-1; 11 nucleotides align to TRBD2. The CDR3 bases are TGTGCCAGCAGCTCACTAGCGGGGGCCTACAATGAGCAGTTCTTC. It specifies CASSSLAGAYNEQFF.